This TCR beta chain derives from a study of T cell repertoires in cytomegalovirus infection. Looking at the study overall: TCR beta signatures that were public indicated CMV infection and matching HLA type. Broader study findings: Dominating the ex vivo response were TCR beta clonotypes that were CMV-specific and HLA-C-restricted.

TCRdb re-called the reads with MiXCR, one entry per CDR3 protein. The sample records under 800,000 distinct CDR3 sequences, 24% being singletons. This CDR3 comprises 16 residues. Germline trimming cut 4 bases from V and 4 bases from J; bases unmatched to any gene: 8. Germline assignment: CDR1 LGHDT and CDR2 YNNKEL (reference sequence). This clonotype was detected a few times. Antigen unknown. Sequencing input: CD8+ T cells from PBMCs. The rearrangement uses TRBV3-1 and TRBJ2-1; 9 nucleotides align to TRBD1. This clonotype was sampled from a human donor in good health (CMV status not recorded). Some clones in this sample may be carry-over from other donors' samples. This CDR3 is CASSRPGQGVYNEQFF. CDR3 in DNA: TGTGCCAGCAGCCGTCCGGGACAGGGCGTTTACAATGAGCAGTTCTTC.